Presented here are 4 T cell receptor beta chains from one specimen sequenced in a study of CD8+CD57+ T cells in acquired aplastic anemia. The template used for profiling TCR beta VDJ and CDR3 was genomic DNA. One entry per CDR3 protein results from TCRdb running MiXCR on the reads. This table has some 280,000 distinct CDR3 sequences, around three fifths appearing once. The source material was sorted CD4+, CD8+, or CD8+CD57+ T cells (not recorded which) from PBMCs. The receptors were gathered from a human donor with severe aplastic anemia or a healthy control (not recorded which).

J is TRBJ1-2 and V is TRBV10-3; 7 positions agree with TRBD1. V trimming: 6 bases; J trimming: 8 bases; junction bases outside the gene matches: 15. Germline values: CDR1 ENHRY, CDR2 SYGVKD. The CDR3 has 15 residues. The CDR3 loop is CAIRLQGSLDIGYTF. The CDR3 coding sequence is TGTGCCATCAGGCTACAGGGGTCGCTAGATATAGGCTACACCTTC.

This clonotype was found a few times. One end of the junction is discordant with germline, which a read error may explain. The chain uses TRBV5-1 and TRBJ2-3; TRBD2 is a possible D gene (5 bases). This CDR3 is 13 amino acids long. In germline, CDR1 is SGHRS, CDR2 YFSETQ. Here the CDR3 DNA reads TGTGCCAGCAGCTTAGAGGGTTCAGATACGCAGTATTTT. It translates to CASSLEGSDTQYF.

The chain employs TRBV20-1 and TRBJ2-5; TRBD2 agrees at 7 bases. The CDR3 loop spans 12 amino acids. V lost 6 bases to trimming and J lost 3 bases; unmatched junction nucleotides: 4. The V gene's germline CDR1 is DFQATT and CDR2 SNEGSKA (reference sequence). In nucleotides, the CDR3 is TGCAGTGCCCCGGGACTAAAAGAGACCCAGTACTTC. Translated: CSAPGLKETQYF.

Of note for this clonotype: Here the CDR3 omits its conserved ending phenylalanine or tryptophan, so a read error is the likely source. V and J are TRBV19 and TRBJ1-1; no definite D call. This CDR3 is 14 amino acids long. Trimming left V 3 bases short and J 8 bases short, with 16 bases between. Germline V gene lookup returns CDR1 LNHDA and CDR2 SQIVND (reference sequence). CDR3 protein: CASSMGNWFTEAFS. The CDR3 DNA is TGTGCCAGTAGTATGGGGAATTGGTTCACCGAAGCTTTCTCT.